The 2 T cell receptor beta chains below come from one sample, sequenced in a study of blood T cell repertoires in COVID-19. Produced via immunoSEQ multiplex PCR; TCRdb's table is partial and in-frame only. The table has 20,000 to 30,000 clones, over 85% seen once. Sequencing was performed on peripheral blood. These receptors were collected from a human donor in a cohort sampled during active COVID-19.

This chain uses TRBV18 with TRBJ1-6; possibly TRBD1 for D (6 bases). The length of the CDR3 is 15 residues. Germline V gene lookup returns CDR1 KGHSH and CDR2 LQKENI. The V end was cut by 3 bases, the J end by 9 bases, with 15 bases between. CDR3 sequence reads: CASSPGEGVSSPLHF. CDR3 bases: TGTGCCAGCTCACCCGGGGAGGGGGTTAGTTCACCCCTCCACTTT.

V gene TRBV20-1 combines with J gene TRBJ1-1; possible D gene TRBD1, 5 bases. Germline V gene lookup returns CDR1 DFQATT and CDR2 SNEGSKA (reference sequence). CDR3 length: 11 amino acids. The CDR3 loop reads CVGVGETEAFF. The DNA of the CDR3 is TGCGTCGGTGTAGGGGAAACTGAAGCTTTCTTT.